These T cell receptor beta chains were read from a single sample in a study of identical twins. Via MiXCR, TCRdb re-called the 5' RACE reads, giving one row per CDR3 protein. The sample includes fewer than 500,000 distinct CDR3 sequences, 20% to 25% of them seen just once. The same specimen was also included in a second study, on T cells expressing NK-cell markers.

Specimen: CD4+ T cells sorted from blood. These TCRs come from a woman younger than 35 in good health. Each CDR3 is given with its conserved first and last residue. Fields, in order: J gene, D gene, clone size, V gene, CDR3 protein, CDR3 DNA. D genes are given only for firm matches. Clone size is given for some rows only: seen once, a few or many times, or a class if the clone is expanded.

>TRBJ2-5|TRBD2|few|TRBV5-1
CASSLMAGEETQYF
TGCGCCAGCAGCTTGATGGCGGGGGAAGAGACCCAGTACTTC
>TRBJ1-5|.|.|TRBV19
CASSVVRNQPQHF
TGTGCCAGTAGTGTGGTTCGGAATCAGCCCCAGCATTTT
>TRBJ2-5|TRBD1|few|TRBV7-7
CASSLATGGRETQYF
TGTGCCAGCAGCTTAGCGACAGGGGGTAGAGAGACCCAGTACTTC
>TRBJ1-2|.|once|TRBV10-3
CAISEETVQYGYTF
TGTGCCATCAGTGAAGAGACAGTGCAATACGGCTACACCTTC
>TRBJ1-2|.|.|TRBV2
CASRMGENPGYGYTF
TGTGCCAGCAGGATGGGCGAGAACCCGGGCTATGGCTACACCTTC
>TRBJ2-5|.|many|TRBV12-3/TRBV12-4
CASRSQETQYF
TGTGCCAGCCGCTCCCAAGAGACCCAGTACTTC
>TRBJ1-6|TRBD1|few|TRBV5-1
CASRSGQASSYNSPLHF
TGCGCCAGCAGATCCGGACAGGCCAGCTCCTATAATTCACCCCTCCACTTT
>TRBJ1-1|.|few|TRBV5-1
CASSSYLNTEAFF
TGCGCCAGCAGCTCCTACTTGAACACTGAAGCTTTCTTT
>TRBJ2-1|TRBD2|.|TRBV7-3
CASSLLGRGYTEQFF
TGTGCCAGCAGCCTCCTGGGGCGGGGGTACACTGAGCAGTTCTTC
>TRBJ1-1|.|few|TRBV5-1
CASSLAATGSPMNTEAFF
TGCGCCAGCAGCTTGGCTGCCACAGGGTCCCCCATGAACACTGAAGCTTTCTTT
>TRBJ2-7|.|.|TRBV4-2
CASSQDRAGTDYEQYF
TGTGCCAGCAGCCAAGATAGAGCGGGGACAGACTACGAGCAGTACTTC
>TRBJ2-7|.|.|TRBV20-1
CSARAPTRGYEQYF
TGCAGTGCTAGAGCCCCGACCAGGGGATACGAGCAGTACTTC
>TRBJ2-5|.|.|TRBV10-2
CASSGPTSGTQYF
TGCGCCAGCAGTGGTCCCACCTCCGGGACCCAGTACTTC
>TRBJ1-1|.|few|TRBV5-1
CASSLGASANTEAFF
TGCGCCAGCAGCTTGGGCGCATCGGCGAACACTGAAGCTTTCTTT
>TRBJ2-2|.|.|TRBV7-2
CASSLWGDLTGELFF
TGTGCCAGCAGCTTATGGGGGGATCTCACCGGGGAGCTGTTTTTT
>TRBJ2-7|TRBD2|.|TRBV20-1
CSATGTSGLGYEQYF
TGCAGTGCAACCGGGACTAGCGGATTAGGGTACGAGCAGTACTTC
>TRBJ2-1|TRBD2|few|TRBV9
CASSALGGVSYNEQFF
TGTGCCAGCAGCGCCTTGGGGGGGGTCTCCTACAATGAGCAGTTCTTC
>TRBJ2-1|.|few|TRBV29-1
CSVSASSYIEQFF
TGCAGCGTAAGCGCCAGCTCCTACATTGAGCAGTTCTTC
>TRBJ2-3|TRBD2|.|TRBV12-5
CASGLGLAGLTDTQYF
TGTGCTAGTGGTTTGGGACTAGCGGGACTCACAGATACGCAGTATTTT
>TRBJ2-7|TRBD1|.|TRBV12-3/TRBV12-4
CASTNYRGSEQYF
TGTGCCAGCACCAACTACAGGGGAAGCGAGCAGTACTTC
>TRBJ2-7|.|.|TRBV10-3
CAISERRDHYEQYF
TGTGCCATCAGTGAGCGTAGGGACCACTACGAGCAGTACTTC
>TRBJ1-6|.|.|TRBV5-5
CASSLGPRENSPLHF
TGTGCCAGCAGCTTGGGACCGAGGGAAAATTCACCCCTCCACTTT
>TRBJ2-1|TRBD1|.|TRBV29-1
CSVATGGEQFF
TGCAGCGTGGCGACAGGGGGCGAGCAGTTCTTC
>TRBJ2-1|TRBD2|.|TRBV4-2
CASSQDRDTSGGESYNEQFF
TGTGCCAGCAGCCAAGATAGAGATACTAGCGGGGGGGAGAGTTACAATGAGCAGTTCTTC